This entry lists 30 T cell receptor beta chains sequenced from one sample in a study of brain T cells in children with intractable seizures. Produced via immunoSEQ multiplex PCR; TCRdb's table is partial and in-frame only. Among roughly 64,000 clones, about 96% were seen once, and the ten largest hold approximately 0.38%. Sequenced here: peripheral blood, sampled at surgery. These receptors originate from a boy less than two years old with focal cortical dysplasia and intractable seizures.

The V and J genes are TRBV18 and TRBJ1-4; D is possibly TRBD1 (5 bases). Trimming left V 3 bases short and J 5 bases short, with 7 bases between. Germline V gives CDR1 KGHSH, CDR2 LQKENI. The CDR3 has 13 amino acids. CDR3 coding DNA: TGTGCCAGCTCACCCGGGACGAATGAAAAACTGTTTTTT. Protein: CASSPGTNEKLFF. The complete variable domain, with remaining parts taken from reference TRBV18 and TRBJ1-4, reads NAGVMQNPRHLVRRRGQEARLRCSPMKGHSHVYWYRQLPEEGLKFMVYLQKENIIDESGMPKERFSAEFPKEGPSILRIQQVVRGDSAAYFCASSPGTNEKLFFGSGTQLSVL.

The chain employs TRBV14 and TRBJ2-7; D is unclear. Germline V lookup: CDR1 SGHDN, CDR2 FVKESK. Trimming left V 3 bases short and J 0 bases short, with 12 bases between. The CDR3 spans 15 residues. CDR3 coding DNA: TGTGCCAGCAGCCAGCTGGACGGAAACTCCTACGAGCAGTACTTC. Residues: CASSQLDGNSYEQYF.

The gene calls are TRBV5-4 and TRBJ2-1, with 9 bases lining up with TRBD2. The CDR3 loop spans 17 amino acids. Germline assignment: CDR1 SGHNT and CDR2 YYREEE (reference sequence). With V trimmed by 3 bases and J by 2 bases, 9 bases remained unmatched. The CDR3, as DNA: TGTGCCAGCAGCTCACAAATCAGCGGGAGGACCTACAATGAGCAGTTCTTC. It codes for CASSSQISGRTYNEQFF.

The J gene is TRBJ1-6, the V gene TRBV7-8; D unresolved. Trimming shortened V by 5 bases and J by 7 bases, and 6 bases separated the two germline ends. Germline loops: CDR1 SGHVS, CDR2 FQNEAQ. This CDR3 is 12 amino acids long. CDR3 nucleotides: TGTGCCAGCAGCCCCAGCAATTCACCCCTCCACTTT. It yields the protein CASSPSNSPLHF.

This clone was detected only once. The chain uses TRBV11-2 and TRBJ2-5; perhaps TRBD1 as D (5 bases). This CDR3 comprises 13 residues. Per the germline V gene, CDR1 is SGHAT and CDR2 is FQNNGV. V lost 6 bases to trimming and J lost 5 bases, with 13 bases between them. CDR3: CASSQGHGETQYF. The DNA of the CDR3 is TGTGCCAGCAGTCAAGGACATGGCGAGACCCAGTACTTC.

The rearrangement uses TRBV11-2 and TRBJ2-3; D perhaps matches TRBD2 (6 bases). Trimming shortened V by 5 bases and J by 2 bases, and 14 bases separated the two germline ends. The CDR3 contains 15 residues. The germline V gene has CDR1 SGHAT and CDR2 FQNNGV. The CDR3 spells CASSRQRESTDTQYF. CDR3 coding DNA: TGTGCCAGCAGCCGCCAACGGGAGTCCACAGATACGCAGTATTTT.

This clone has only one observation. This chain connects TRBV6-2 or TRBV6-3 to TRBJ2-3; 9 bases are a match to TRBD2. The trim removed 2 bases at V and 3 bases at J, leaving 12 bases unmatched. The CDR3 sequence is 18 residues long. Germline values: CDR1 MNHEY, CDR2 SVGEGT. The CDR3, as DNA: TGTGCCAGCAGTTACCCCGGATTGGCGGGAGGGGGTACAGATACGCAGTATTTT. Amino acids: CASSYPGLAGGGTDTQYF.

This rearrangement joins TRBV18 to TRBJ1-2; 7 nucleotides align to TRBD1. Germline V gene sequence: CDR1 KGHSH, CDR2 LQKENI. The CDR3 covers 14 residues. With 2 bases clipped from V and 0 bases from J, the junction kept 0 bases outside the gene matches. The CDR3: CASSPGTANYGYTF. CDR3 sequence (DNA): TGTGCCAGCTCACCAGGGACAGCTAACTATGGCTACACCTTC.

In DNA form, the CDR3 reads TGCGCCAGCAGCCTCGGGACTAGCGGGAGACTCGAACTCTACGAGCAGTACTTC. Translation gives CASSLGTSGRLELYEQYF. The rearrangement links TRBV4-3 to TRBJ2-7, with TRBD2 matching over 14 bases. There are 18 residues in the CDR3. V lost 4 bases, J lost 3 bases, and 11 bases stayed unmatched. Germline values: CDR1 LGHNA, CDR2 YSLEER.

The CDR3 loop reads CASSLGNEQFF. The CDR3 DNA sequence: TGTGCCAGCAGCTTGGGCAATGAGCAGTTCTTC. The J gene is TRBJ2-1, the V gene TRBV3-1 (or the pseudogene TRBV3-2); D is undetermined. This CDR3 has 11 amino acids. Germline V gene lookup returns CDR1 LGHDT and CDR2 YNNKEL (reference sequence). Trimming took 5 bases from V and 6 from J, leaving 5 bases between them.

The CDR3 region has the DNA TGCGCCAGCAGCCCTCACCCCGGAGGCCGATTAGGAGAAAAACTGTTTTTT. This gives the protein CASSPHPGGRLGEKLFF. The gene calls are TRBV4-1 and TRBJ1-4; no firm D call. V lost 4 bases and J lost 8, with 23 bases in between. CDR1 and CDR2 from the germline V gene are MGHRA and YSYEKL. This CDR3 has 17 residues.

This clone was recorded once. The chain carries TRBV18 and TRBJ2-5, with unresolved D. Germline V gives CDR1 KGHSH, CDR2 LQKENI. This CDR3 has 11 residues. V was cut by 4 bases and J by 0 bases, with 0 bases left in between. In DNA form, the CDR3 reads TGTGCCAGCTCACACCAAGAGACCCAGTACTTC. Amino acids: CASSHQETQYF.

This chain joins TRBV23-1 and TRBJ2-7; D is possibly TRBD1 or TRBD2 (6 bases each). TRBV23-1 is an ORF for which the function is uncertain. The CDR3 totals 16 residues. The germline V and J ends were trimmed by 2 bases and 4 bases, with 18 bases remaining between them. The CDR3 loop is CASSQLRGQDDYEQYF. The CDR3 nucleotides read TGCGCCAGCAGTCAACTGCGGGGACAAGACGATTACGAGCAGTACTTC.

V and J are TRBV28 and TRBJ1-2; D might be TRBD1 (5 bases). CDR3 length: 13 amino acids. Trimming stripped 6 bases from V and 2 bases from J, with 10 bases between. CDR1 is MDHEN, CDR2 SYDVKM, per germline. The CDR3 is CASRQDINYGYTF. The CDR3 DNA reads as TGTGCCAGCAGACAGGACATAAACTATGGCTACACCTTC.

The V call is TRBV28, the J call TRBJ2-7; D is ambiguous. Trimming left V 6 bases short and J 2 bases short, with 14 bases between. This CDR3 has 14 residues. The germline V gene encodes CDR1 MDHEN and CDR2 SYDVKM. The CDR3 protein is CASSLVGQTYEQYF. CDR3 coding DNA: TGTGCCAGCAGCCTGGTTGGCCAGACCTACGAGCAGTACTTC.

V is TRBV29-1 and J is TRBJ1-2, with a weak D call TRBD1 (5 bases). The V and J ends lost 6 bases and 6 bases respectively, with 17 bases between them. Germline V gene data show CDR1 as SQVTM and CDR2 as ANQGSEA. The CDR3 has 13 amino acids. The CDR3 coding sequence is TGCAGCGTCAGCAATCCCTCGGGGGATGGCTACACCTTC. It translates to CSVSNPSGDGYTF.

The chain has TRBV10-3 and TRBJ2-5; D not resolved. The CDR3 is made up of 16 amino acids. CDR1 ENHRY and CDR2 SYGVKD come from the germline V gene. Trimming took off 10 bases at V and 0 bases at J, with 21 bases between the two ends. CDR3 protein: CASDPHGWTNQETQYF. The CDR3, as DNA: TGTGCCAGCGACCCCCACGGGTGGACCAACCAAGAGACCCAGTACTTC.

The chain is built from TRBV5-1 and TRBJ2-3; TRBD2 aligns across 10 bases. The CDR3 spans 15 residues. In germline, CDR1 is SGHRS, CDR2 YFSETQ. The trim removed 3 bases at V and 0 bases at J, leaving 1 base unmatched. CDR3 sequence (DNA): TGCGCCAGCAGCTCAGCGGGGGGGAGCACAGATACGCAGTATTTT. This gives the protein CASSSAGGSTDTQYF. The whole variable domain, remainder taken from reference TRBV5-1 and TRBJ2-3, is KAGVTQTPRYLIKTRGQQVTLSCSPISGHRSVSWYQQTPGQGLQFLFEYFSETQRNKGNFPGRFSGRQFSNSRSEMNVSTLELGDSALYLCASSSAGGSTDTQYFGPGTRLTVL.

This chain connects TRBV19 to TRBJ2-5, with D tentatively TRBD2 (5 bases). CDR3 length: 14 residues. The germline V gene has CDR1 LNHDA and CDR2 SQIVND (reference sequence). Trimming cost V 3 bases and J 4 bases, with 12 bases left between them. This CDR3 reads CASSISLRGETQYF. Written as DNA, the CDR3 is TGTGCCAGTAGTATCTCCCTCCGGGGAGAGACCCAGTACTTC.

The rearrangement joins TRBV5-1 to TRBJ2-3; no clear D. Germline assignment: CDR1 SGHRS and CDR2 YFSETQ. Trimming cost V 6 bases and J 0 bases, with 11 bases left between them. The CDR3 spans 14 residues. The CDR3 spells CASMSALSTDTQYF. As DNA, the CDR3 is TGCGCCAGCATGTCGGCTCTGAGCACAGATACGCAGTATTTT.

The chain couples TRBV4-2 to TRBJ1-1, with a possible D match to TRBD1 (5 bases). CDR3 size: 16 residues. The V gene's germline CDR1 is LGHNA and CDR2 YNFKEQ. The V and J ends lost 4 bases and 4 bases respectively, with 19 bases between them. CDR3 DNA: TGTGCCAGCAGCCGGGGGTCTTTTACGGAGGGCACTGAAGCTTTCTTT. It encodes CASSRGSFTEGTEAFF.

CDR3 residues: CASSRGQGVNGYTF. The CDR3, as DNA: TGCGCCAGCAGCCGTGGACAGGGTGTCAATGGCTACACCTTC. The J gene is TRBJ1-2, the V gene TRBV5-1, with 8 bases that match TRBD1. Germline V gene lookup returns CDR1 SGHRS and CDR2 YFSETQ. This CDR3 comprises 14 residues. The V gene end was trimmed by 4 bases and the J gene end by 6 bases; junction bases not matched to a gene: 8.

CDR3: CASSLPGHTGELFF. CDR3 nucleotides: TGTGCCAGCAGCCTTCCGGGACACACCGGGGAGCTGTTTTTT. The chain uses TRBV5-6 and TRBJ2-2; either TRBD1 or TRBD2 may fit D (5 bases each). The CDR3 contains 14 residues. Deletions cut 4 bases from V and 3 bases from J, with 10 bases between. Germline V gene lookup returns CDR1 SGHDT and CDR2 YYEEEE.

The V and J genes are TRBV3-1 (or the pseudogene TRBV3-2) and TRBJ2-5; D is uncertain. Deletions cut 1 base from V and 5 bases from J, with 14 bases between. CDR3 length equals 15 residues. In germline, CDR1 is LGHDT, CDR2 YNNKEL (reference sequence). The CDR3 here is CASSQGTATGETQYF. The CDR3 DNA reads as TGTGCCAGCAGCCAAGGGACGGCCACCGGGGAGACCCAGTACTTC.

The rearrangement uses TRBV19 and TRBJ1-5; TRBD1 matches at 8 bases. Germline V CDR1 and CDR2: LNHDA, SQIVND (reference sequence). This CDR3 has 16 amino acids. Unmatched junction bases numbered 7, after V lost 6 bases and J lost 0 bases. Here the CDR3 reads CASSPGTGFSNQPQHF. DNA of the CDR3: TGTGCCAGTAGCCCCGGGACAGGCTTTAGCAATCAGCCCCAGCATTTT.

V gene TRBV4-1 combines with J gene TRBJ2-1, with 9 bases lining up with TRBD1. The germline V gene has CDR1 MGHRA and CDR2 YSYEKL. The CDR3 has 15 residues. Trimming at V came to 4 bases and at J to 4 bases, leaving 5 bases not matched to a gene. The CDR3 DNA reads as TGCGCCAGCAGCCTGCCGGGACAGGGATACAATGAGCAGTTCTTC. This encodes CASSLPGQGYNEQFF.

The V call is TRBV5-5, the J call TRBJ2-1; D unclear. The V and J ends lost 5 bases and 6 bases respectively, with 18 bases between them. Germline CDR1 is SGHKS and CDR2 is YYEKEE (reference sequence). The CDR3 totals 15 residues. The CDR3 loop is CASRLEAVHFNEQFF. The DNA of the CDR3 is TGTGCCAGCAGATTAGAGGCGGTGCACTTCAATGAGCAGTTCTTC.

V is TRBV13 and J is TRBJ2-7; 8 nucleotides agree with TRBD1. The germline CDR1 and CDR2 sequences are PRHDT and FYEKMQ (reference sequence). This CDR3 has 14 amino acids. V lost 4 bases to trimming and J lost 2 bases; unmatched junction nucleotides: 4. CDR3: CASSSGQATYEQYF. The CDR3 coding sequence is TGTGCCAGCAGCTCGGGACAGGCAACCTACGAGCAGTACTTC.

This clone showed up just once. The chain uses TRBV5-1 and TRBJ2-7; the match to TRBD1 covers 7 bases. The J segment lost 3 bases and the V segment lost 1 base, leaving 4 bases of the junction unmatched. The CDR3 runs 14 residues. CDR1 SGHRS and CDR2 YFSETQ come from the germline V gene. The CDR3 reads CASSLTGDHYEQYF. The DNA for the CDR3 is TGCGCCAGCAGCTTGACAGGGGACCACTACGAGCAGTACTTC. The full variable domain, rest sourced from reference TRBV5-1 and TRBJ2-7, is KAGVTQTPRYLIKTRGQQVTLSCSPISGHRSVSWYQQTPGQGLQFLFEYFSETQRNKGNFPGRFSGRQFSNSRSEMNVSTLELGDSALYLCASSLTGDHYEQYFGPGTRLTVT.

The genes are TRBV11-2 and TRBJ2-5; D might be TRBD1 (6 bases). Deletions cut 3 bases from V and 5 bases from J, with 22 bases between. Germline V CDR1 and CDR2: SGHAT, FQNNGV. The CDR3 runs 17 residues. The CDR3 is CASSFTYRVEGRETQYF. As DNA, the CDR3 is TGTGCCAGCAGCTTTACATACAGGGTTGAGGGACGGGAGACCCAGTACTTC.